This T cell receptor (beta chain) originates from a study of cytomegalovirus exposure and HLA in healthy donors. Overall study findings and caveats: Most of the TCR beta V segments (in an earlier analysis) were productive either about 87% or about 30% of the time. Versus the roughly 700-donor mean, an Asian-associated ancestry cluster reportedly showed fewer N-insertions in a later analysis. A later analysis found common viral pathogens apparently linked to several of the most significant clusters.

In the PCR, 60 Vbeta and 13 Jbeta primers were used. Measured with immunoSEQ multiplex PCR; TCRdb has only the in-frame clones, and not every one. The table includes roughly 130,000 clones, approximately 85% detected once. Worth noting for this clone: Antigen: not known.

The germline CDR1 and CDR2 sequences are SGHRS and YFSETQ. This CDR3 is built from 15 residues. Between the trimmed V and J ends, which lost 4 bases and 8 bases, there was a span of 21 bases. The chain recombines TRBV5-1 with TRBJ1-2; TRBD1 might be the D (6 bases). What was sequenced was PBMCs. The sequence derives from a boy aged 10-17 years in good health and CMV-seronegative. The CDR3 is CASSGGAGATRGYTF. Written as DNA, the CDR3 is TGCGCCAGCAGCGGGGGGGCAGGGGCGACCAGAGGCTACACCTTC.